The rows below give T cell receptor beta chains drawn from one sample of a study of cytomegalovirus exposure and HLA in healthy donors. Profiling relied on immunoSEQ multiplex PCR, and the TCRdb table lists in-frame clones only, not all of them. The sample records 180,000 or so clones, about 59% being singletons. Sequenced: PBMCs. These receptors were obtained from a man aged 40-55 years in good health and CMV-seronegative. CDR3s include the opening cysteine and the closing phenylalanine or tryptophan. D genes are given only for firm matches. The size entry is marked missing in some rows and otherwise reads once, few, many or a size class.

j_call	v_call	clone_size	d_call	cdr3_aa	cdr3_nt
TRBJ2-7	TRBV6-6	.	TRBD1	CASSPGTAYEQYF	TGTGCCAGCAGTCCCGGGACAGCGTACGAGCAGTACTTC
TRBJ2-1	TRBV7-9	.	TRBD1	CSSSSRDREPHNEQFF	TGTTCCAGCAGCTCACGGGACAGGGAACCACACAATGAGCAGTTCTTC
TRBJ2-1	TRBV10-3	few	.	CAISDRTVSSYNEQFF	TGTGCCATCAGTGATAGGACAGTAAGCTCCTACAATGAGCAGTTCTTC
TRBJ2-7	TRBV23-1	few	.	CASSQFWAGFTYEQYF	TGCGCCAGCAGTCAATTTTGGGCAGGGTTTACCTACGAGCAGTACTTC
TRBJ2-1	TRBV7-9	.	.	CASSERTDWNEQFF	TGTGCCAGCAGCGAAAGGACAGACTGGAATGAGCAGTTCTTC
TRBJ1-5	TRBV19	.	TRBD1	CASGWTGPGPQHF	TGTGCCAGTGGCTGGACAGGGCCTGGGCCCCAGCATTTT
TRBJ1-3	TRBV28	.	TRBD1	CASSSGTVGNTIYF	TGTGCCAGCAGTTCCGGGACAGTCGGAAACACCATATATTTT
TRBJ2-1	TRBV27	.	.	CASSFGGEQFF	TGTGCCAGCAGTTTCGGGGGTGAGCAGTTCTTC
TRBJ2-7	TRBV30	.	TRBD2	CASGGEAGVDEQYF	TGTGCCTCCGGGGGGGAGGCAGGGGTAGACGAGCAGTACTTC
TRBJ2-1	TRBV19	.	.	CASSIGAGVSYNEQFF	TGTGCCAGTAGTATCGGGGCAGGGGTCTCCTACAATGAGCAGTTCTTC
TRBJ1-2	TRBV5-1	.	.	CASSLAGQGEGYTF	TGCGCCAGCAGCTTGGCCGGGCAGGGCGAAGGCTACACCTTC
TRBJ1-1	TRBV28	.	.	CASSQTINTEAFF	TGTGCCAGCAGTCAGACAATTAACACTGAAGCTTTCTTT
TRBJ2-2	TRBV6-5	.	.	CASSYQMESTGELFF	TGTGCCAGCAGTTACCAGATGGAGTCCACCGGGGAGCTGTTTTTT
TRBJ2-1	TRBV5-8	.	.	CASSLGRAEQFF	TGTGCCAGCAGCTTAGGCAGGGCTGAGCAGTTCTTC
TRBJ1-1	TRBV5-1	.	TRBD1	CASSSKTGVNTEAFF	TGCGCCAGCAGCTCGAAGACAGGGGTGAACACTGAAGCTTTCTTT
TRBJ2-5	TRBV29-1	.	TRBD2	CSVGTSGSRETQYF	TGCAGCGTTGGGACTAGCGGGAGTAGAGAGACCCAGTACTTC
TRBJ1-6	TRBV7-8	.	.	CASRDYSPYNSPLHF	TGTGCCAGCAGGGATTACAGCCCCTATAATTCACCCCTCCACTTT
TRBJ2-5	TRBV30	.	.	CAWQTDQGTQYF	TGTGCCTGGCAGACCGATCAGGGGACCCAGTACTTC
TRBJ2-2	TRBV19	.	.	CASIRDFELFF	TGTGCCAGTATTCGGGACTTTGAGCTGTTTTTT
TRBJ2-1	TRBV12-5	.	.	CASGLFSEQFF	TGTGCTAGTGGTTTATTCAGTGAGCAGTTCTTC
TRBJ1-1	TRBV5-1	.	TRBD1	CASSLVGGDTEAFF	TGCGCCAGCAGCTTGGTAGGGGGCGACACTGAAGCTTTCTTT
TRBJ2-1	TRBV9	.	TRBD2	CASSVAPSGRENEQFF	TGTGCCAGCAGCGTAGCCCCTAGCGGGAGAGAGAATGAGCAGTTCTTC
TRBJ1-2	TRBV29-1	.	TRBD1	CSAGQGGYYGYTF	TGCAGCGCCGGGCAGGGGGGATACTATGGCTACACCTTC
TRBJ2-3	TRBV7-3	.	.	CASSPGTDTQYF	TGTGCCAGCAGCCCAGGCACAGATACGCAGTATTTT
TRBJ2-1	TRBV19	.	.	CASSIAFGPPSVREMRDEQFF	TGTGCCAGTAGTATAGCGTTTGGCCCCCCCTCAGTCCGGGAGATGCGGGATGAGCAGTTCTTC
TRBJ2-1	TRBV5-1	.	TRBD1	CASSSGQALNEQFF	TGCGCCAGCAGCTCTGGACAGGCCCTTAATGAGCAGTTCTTC
TRBJ1-2	TRBV6-5	.	.	CASSSKNYVYTF	TGTGCCAGCAGTTCGAAAAACTATGTCTACACCTTC
TRBJ2-7	TRBV6-1	once	.	CASRPQTAAGEQYF	TGTGCCAGCAGACCGCAGACTGCAGCGGGCGAGCAGTACTTC